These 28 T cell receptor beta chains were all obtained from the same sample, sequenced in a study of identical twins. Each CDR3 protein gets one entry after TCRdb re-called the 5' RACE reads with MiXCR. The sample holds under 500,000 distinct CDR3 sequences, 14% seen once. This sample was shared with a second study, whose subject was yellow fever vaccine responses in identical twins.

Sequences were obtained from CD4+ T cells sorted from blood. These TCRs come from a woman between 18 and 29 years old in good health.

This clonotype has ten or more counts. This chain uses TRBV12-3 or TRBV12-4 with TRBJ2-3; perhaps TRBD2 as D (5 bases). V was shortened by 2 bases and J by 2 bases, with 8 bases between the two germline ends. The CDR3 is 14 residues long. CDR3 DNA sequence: TGTGCCAGCAGTTTACGGGGAGACACAGATACGCAGTATTTT. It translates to CASSLRGDTDTQYF.

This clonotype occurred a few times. The chain's CDR3 is CASSFRDLQYF. As DNA, the CDR3 is TGTGCCAGCAGCTTTCGGGACCTTCAGTACTTC. The chain is built from TRBV5-5 and TRBJ2-4, with D perhaps being TRBD1 or TRBD2 (5 bases each). Trimming pared 2 bases from V and 11 bases from J, leaving 8 bases between. This CDR3 has 11 amino acids. Germline lookup yields CDR1 SGHKS and CDR2 YYEKEE (reference sequence).

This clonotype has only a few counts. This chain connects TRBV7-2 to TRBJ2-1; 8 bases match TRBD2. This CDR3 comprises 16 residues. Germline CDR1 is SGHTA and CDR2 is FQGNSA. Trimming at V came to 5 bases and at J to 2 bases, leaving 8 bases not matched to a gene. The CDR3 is CASSPLAGKTYNEQFF. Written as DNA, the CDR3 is TGTGCCAGCAGCCCCTTAGCGGGGAAAACCTACAATGAGCAGTTCTTC.

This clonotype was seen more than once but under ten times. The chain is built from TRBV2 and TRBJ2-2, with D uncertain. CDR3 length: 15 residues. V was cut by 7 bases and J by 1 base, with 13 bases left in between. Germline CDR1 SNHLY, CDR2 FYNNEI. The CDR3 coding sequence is TGTGCCAGCATGACGATCACTTTGAACACCGGGGAGCTGTTTTTT. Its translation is CASMTITLNTGELFF.

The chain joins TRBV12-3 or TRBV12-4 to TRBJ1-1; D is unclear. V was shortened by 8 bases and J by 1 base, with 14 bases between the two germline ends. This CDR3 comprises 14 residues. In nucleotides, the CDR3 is TGTGCCAGCGACGTAAAAGGGCGGAACACTGAAGCTTTCTTT. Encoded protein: CASDVKGRNTEAFF.

As DNA, the CDR3 is TGCAGTGCTAGTTTGGGTGGGAGTCCTGAAGATACGCAGTATTTT. It translates to CSASLGGSPEDTQYF. The chain links TRBV20-1 to TRBJ2-3; D may be TRBD2 (5 bases). The CDR3 runs 15 residues. V lost 3 bases to trimming and J lost 5 bases, with 18 bases between them. Germline CDR1 is DFQATT and CDR2 is SNEGSKA (reference sequence).

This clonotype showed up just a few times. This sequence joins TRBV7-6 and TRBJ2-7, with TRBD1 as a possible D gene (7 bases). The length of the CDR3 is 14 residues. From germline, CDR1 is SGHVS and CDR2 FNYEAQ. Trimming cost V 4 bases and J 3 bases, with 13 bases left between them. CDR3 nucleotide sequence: TGTGCCAGCAGCTCAACCCAGGGGGGCTACGAGCAGTACTTC. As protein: CASSSTQGGYEQYF.

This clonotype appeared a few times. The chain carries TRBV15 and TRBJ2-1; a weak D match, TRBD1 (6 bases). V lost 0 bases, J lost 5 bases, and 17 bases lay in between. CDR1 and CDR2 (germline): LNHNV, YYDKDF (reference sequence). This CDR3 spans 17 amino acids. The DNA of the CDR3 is TGTGCCACCAGCAGAGATCACCCAGGACAGTTACACAATGAGCAGTTCTTC. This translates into CATSRDHPGQLHNEQFF.

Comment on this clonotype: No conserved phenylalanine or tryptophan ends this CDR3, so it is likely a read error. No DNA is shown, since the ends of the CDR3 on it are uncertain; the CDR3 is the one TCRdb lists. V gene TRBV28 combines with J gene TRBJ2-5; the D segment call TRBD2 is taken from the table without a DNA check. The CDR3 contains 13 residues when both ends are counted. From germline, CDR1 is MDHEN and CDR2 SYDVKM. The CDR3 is CASSSRTDSGFRL.

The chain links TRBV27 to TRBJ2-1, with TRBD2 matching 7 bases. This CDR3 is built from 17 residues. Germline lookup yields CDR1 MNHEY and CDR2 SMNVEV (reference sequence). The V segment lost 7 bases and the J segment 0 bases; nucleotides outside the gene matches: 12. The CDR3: CASTIRLAQSSYNEQFF. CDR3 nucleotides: TGTGCCAGCACTATCAGACTAGCCCAAAGCTCCTACAATGAGCAGTTCTTC.

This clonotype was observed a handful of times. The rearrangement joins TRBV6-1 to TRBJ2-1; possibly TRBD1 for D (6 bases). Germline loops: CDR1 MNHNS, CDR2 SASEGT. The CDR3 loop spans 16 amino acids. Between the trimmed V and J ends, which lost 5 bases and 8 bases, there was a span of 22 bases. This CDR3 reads CASSKQGLNYWDEQFF. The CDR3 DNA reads TGTGCCAGCAGTAAACAGGGTTTAAATTACTGGGATGAGCAGTTCTTC.

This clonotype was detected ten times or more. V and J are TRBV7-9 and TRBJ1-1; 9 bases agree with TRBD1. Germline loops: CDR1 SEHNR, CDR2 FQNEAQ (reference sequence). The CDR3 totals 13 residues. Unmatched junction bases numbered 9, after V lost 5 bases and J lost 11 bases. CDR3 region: CASSQTGGRPAFF. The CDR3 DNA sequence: TGTGCCAGCAGCCAGACAGGGGGGCGACCCGCTTTCTTT.

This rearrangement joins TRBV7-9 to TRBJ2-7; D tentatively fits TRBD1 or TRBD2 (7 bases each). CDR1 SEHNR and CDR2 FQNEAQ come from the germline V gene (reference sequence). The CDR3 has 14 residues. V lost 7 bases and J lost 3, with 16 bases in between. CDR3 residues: CASTSGGGDYEQYF. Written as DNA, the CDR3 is TGTGCCAGCACCTCAGGGGGGGGTGACTACGAGCAGTACTTC. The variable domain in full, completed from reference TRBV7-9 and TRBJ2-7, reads DTGVSQNPRHKITKRGQNVTFRCDPISEHNRLYWYRQTLGQGPEFLTYFQNEAQLEKSRLLSDRFSAERPKGSFSTLEIQRTEQGDSAMYLCASTSGGGDYEQYFGPGTRLTVT.

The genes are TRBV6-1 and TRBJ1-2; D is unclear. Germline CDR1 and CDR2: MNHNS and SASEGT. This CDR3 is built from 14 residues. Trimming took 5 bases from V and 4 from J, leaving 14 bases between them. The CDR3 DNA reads TGTGCCAGCAGTCCACTTACGTATACCTATGGCTACACCTTC. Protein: CASSPLTYTYGYTF.

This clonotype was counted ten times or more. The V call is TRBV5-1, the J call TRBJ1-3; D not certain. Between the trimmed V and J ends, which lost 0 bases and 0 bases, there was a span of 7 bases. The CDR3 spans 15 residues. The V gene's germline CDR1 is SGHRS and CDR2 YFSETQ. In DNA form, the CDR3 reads TGCGCCAGCAGCTTGGACGGCGTCTCTGGAAACACCATATATTTT. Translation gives CASSLDGVSGNTIYF.

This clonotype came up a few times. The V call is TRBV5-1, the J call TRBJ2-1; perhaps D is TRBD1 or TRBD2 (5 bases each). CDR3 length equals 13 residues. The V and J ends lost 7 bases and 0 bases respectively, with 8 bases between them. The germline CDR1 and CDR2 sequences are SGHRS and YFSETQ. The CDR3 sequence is CASGTSSYNEQFF. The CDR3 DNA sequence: TGCGCCAGCGGGACGAGCTCCTACAATGAGCAGTTCTTC.

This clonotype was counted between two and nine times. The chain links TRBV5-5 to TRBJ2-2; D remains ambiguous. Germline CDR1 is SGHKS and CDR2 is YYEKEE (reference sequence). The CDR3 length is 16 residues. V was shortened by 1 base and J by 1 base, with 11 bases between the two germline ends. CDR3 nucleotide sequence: TGTGCCAGCAGCTTGTTTGGTAGTTTGAACACCGGGGAGCTGTTTTTT. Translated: CASSLFGSLNTGELFF.

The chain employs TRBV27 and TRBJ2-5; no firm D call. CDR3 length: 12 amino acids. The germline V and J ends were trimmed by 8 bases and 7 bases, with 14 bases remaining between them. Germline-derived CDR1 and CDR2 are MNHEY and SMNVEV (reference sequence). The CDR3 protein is CASGGWKGTQYF. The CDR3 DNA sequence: TGTGCCAGCGGCGGATGGAAGGGGACCCAGTACTTC.

The CDR3 sequence: CASSHPGLKRYEQYF. CDR3 DNA: TGTGCCAGCAGTCATCCGGGACTGAAGCGCTACGAGCAGTACTTC. The rearrangement joins TRBV6-2 or TRBV6-3 to TRBJ2-7; TRBD2 might be the D (6 bases). Trimming left V 5 bases short and J 3 bases short, with 17 bases between. CDR1 is MNHEY and CDR2 is SVGEGT in the germline V gene. This CDR3 comprises 15 residues.

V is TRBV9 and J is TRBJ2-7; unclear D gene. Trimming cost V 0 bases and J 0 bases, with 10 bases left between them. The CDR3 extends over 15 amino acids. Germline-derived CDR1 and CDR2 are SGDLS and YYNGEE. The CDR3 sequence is CASSVEDRSSYEQYF. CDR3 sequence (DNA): TGTGCCAGCAGCGTAGAGGACCGGAGCTCCTACGAGCAGTACTTC.

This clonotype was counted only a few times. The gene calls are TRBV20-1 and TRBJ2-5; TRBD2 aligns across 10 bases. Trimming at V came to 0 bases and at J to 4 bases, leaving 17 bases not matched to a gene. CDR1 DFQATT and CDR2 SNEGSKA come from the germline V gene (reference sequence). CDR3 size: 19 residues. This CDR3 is CSARDLKTKTSGKVETQYF. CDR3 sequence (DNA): TGCAGTGCTAGAGACCTGAAGACGAAAACTAGCGGGAAGGTAGAGACCCAGTACTTC.

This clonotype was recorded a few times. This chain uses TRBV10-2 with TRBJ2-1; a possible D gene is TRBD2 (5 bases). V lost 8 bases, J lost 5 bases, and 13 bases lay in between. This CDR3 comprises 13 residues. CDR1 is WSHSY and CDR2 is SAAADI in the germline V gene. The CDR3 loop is CASSGMRDNEQFF. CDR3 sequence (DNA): TGCGCCAGCTCCGGGATGAGGGACAATGAGCAGTTCTTC.

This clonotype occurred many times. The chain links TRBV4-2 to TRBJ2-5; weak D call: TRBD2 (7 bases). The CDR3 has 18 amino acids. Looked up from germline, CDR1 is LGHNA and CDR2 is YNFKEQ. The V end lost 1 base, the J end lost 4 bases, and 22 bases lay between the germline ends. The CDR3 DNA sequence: TGTGCCAGCAGCCAAGTGAGGGGGGGACTTTCGACAATAGAGACCCAGTACTTC. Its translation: CASSQVRGGLSTIETQYF.

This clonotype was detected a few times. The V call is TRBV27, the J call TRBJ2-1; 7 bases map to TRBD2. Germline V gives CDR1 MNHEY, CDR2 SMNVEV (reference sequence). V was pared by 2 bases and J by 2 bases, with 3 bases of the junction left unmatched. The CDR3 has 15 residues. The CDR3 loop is CASSLRGSAYNEQFF. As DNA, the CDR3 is TGTGCCAGCAGTTTACGCGGGAGCGCCTACAATGAGCAGTTCTTC.

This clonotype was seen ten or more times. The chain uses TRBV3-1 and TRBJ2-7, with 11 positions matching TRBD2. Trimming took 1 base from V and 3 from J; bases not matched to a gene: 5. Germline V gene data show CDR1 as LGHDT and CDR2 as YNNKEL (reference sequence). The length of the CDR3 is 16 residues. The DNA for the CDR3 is TGTGCCAGCAGCCAAGGAGATAGCGGGAGGGACTACGAGCAGTACTTC. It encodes CASSQGDSGRDYEQYF.

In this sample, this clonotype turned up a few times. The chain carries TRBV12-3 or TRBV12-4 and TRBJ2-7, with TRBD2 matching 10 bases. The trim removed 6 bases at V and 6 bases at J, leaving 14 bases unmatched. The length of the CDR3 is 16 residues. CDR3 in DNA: TGTGCCAGCAGCTCCACTAGCGGGGCCCTCGGAGGCGAGCAGTACTTC. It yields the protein CASSSTSGALGGEQYF.

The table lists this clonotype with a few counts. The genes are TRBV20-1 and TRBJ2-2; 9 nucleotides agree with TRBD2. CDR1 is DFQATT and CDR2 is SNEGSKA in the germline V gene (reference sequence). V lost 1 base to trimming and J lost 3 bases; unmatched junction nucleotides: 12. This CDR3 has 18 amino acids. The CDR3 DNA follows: TGCAGTGCTAGAGTTCGATCGGCGGGAGGGCCTGACACCGGGGAGCTGTTTTTT. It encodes CSARVRSAGGPDTGELFF.

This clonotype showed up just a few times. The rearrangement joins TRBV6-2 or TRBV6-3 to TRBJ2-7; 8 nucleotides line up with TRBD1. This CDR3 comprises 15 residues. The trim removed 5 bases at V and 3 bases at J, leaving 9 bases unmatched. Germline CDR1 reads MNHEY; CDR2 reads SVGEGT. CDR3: CASSRDRSGGYEQYF. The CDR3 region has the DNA TGTGCCAGCAGTCGGGACAGGTCCGGGGGCTACGAGCAGTACTTC.